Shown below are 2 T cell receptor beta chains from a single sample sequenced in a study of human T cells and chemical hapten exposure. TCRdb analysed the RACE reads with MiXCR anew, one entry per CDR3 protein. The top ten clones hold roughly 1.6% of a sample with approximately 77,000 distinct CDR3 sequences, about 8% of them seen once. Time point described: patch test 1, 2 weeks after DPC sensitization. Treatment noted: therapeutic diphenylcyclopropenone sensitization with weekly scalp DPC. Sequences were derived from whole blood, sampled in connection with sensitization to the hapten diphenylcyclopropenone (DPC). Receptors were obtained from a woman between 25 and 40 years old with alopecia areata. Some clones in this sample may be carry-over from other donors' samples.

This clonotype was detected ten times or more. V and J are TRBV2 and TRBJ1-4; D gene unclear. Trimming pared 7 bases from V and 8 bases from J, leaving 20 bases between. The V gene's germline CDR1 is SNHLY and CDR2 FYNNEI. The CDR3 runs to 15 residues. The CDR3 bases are TGTGCCAGCATGGCCAGTTTATTGGGTAGAGAAAAACTGTTTTTT. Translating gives CASMASLLGREKLFF.

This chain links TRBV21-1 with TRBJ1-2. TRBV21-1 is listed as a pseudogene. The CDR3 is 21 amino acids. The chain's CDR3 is CASSKVAVPPIETLCRYGYTF. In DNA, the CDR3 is TGTGCCAGCAGCAAAGTCGCAGTCCCTCCAATTGAGACCCTCTGTCGGTATGGCTACACCTTC.